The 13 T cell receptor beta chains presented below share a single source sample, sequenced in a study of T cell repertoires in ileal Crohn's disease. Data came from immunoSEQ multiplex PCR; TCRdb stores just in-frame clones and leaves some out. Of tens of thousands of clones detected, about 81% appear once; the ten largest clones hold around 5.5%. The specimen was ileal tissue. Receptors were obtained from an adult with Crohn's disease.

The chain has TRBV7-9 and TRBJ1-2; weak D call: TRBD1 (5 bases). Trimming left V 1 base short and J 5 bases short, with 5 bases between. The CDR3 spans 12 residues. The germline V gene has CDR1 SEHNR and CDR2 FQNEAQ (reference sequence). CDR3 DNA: TGTGCCAGCAGCTTAGAGGGGTATGGCTACACCTTC. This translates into CASSLEGYGYTF.

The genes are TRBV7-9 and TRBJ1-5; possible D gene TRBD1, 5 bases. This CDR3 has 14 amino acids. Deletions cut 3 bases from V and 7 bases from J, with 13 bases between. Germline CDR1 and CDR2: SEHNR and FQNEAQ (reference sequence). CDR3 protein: CASSLGPGGQPQHF. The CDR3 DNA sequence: TGTGCCAGCAGCTTGGGGCCCGGAGGGCAGCCCCAGCATTTT.

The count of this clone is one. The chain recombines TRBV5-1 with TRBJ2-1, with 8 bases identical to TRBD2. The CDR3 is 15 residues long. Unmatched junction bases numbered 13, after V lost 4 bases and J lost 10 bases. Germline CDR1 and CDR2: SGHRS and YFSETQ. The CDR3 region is CASSTSGTRGEEQFF. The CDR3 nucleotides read TGCGCCAGCAGCACTTCCGGGACTAGAGGGGAGGAGCAGTTCTTC.

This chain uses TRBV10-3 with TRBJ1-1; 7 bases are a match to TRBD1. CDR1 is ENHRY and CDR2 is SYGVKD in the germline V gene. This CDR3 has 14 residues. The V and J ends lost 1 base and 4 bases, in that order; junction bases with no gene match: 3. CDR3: CAISEWAGGTEAFF. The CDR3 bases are TGTGCCATCAGTGAGTGGGCAGGGGGCACTGAAGCTTTCTTT.

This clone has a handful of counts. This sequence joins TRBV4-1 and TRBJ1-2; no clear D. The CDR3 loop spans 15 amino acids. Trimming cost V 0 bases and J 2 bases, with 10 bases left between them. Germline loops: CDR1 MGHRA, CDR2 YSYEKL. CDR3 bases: TGCGCCAGCAGCCAAGAGGAGGATTTCAACTATGGCTACACCTTC. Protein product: CASSQEEDFNYGYTF.

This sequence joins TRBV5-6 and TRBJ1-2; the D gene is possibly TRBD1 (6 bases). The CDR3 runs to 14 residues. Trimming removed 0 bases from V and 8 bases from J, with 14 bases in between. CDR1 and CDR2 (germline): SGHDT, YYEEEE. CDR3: CASSLDSGARGYTF. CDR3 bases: TGTGCCAGCAGCTTGGATTCAGGGGCGAGAGGCTACACCTTC. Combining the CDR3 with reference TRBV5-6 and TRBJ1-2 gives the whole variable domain DAGVTQSPTHLIKTRGQQVTLRCSPKSGHDTVSWYQQALGQGPQFIFQYYEEEERQRGNFPDRFSGHQFPNYSSELNVNALLLGDSALYLCASSLDSGARGYTFGSGTRLTVV.

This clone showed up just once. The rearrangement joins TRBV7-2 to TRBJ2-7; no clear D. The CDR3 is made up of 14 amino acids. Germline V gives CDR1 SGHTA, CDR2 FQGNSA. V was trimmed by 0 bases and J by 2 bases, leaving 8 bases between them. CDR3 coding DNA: TGTGCCAGCAGCTTAGCCAGGCCGCCCTACGAGCAGTACTTC. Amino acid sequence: CASSLARPPYEQYF. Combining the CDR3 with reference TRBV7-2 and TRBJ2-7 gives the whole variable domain GAGVSQSPSNKVTEKGKDVELRCDPISGHTALYWYRQSLGQGLEFLIYFQGNSAPDKSGLPSDRFSAERTGGSVSTLTIQRTQQEDSAVYLCASSLARPPYEQYFGPGTRLTVT.

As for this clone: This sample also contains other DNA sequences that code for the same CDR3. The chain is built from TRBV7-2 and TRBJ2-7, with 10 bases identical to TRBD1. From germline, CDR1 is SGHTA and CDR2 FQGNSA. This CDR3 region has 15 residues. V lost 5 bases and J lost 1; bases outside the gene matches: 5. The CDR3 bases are TGTGCCAGCAGCCACGGGACAGGGGTTTCCTACGAGCAGTACTTC. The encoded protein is CASSHGTGVSYEQYF.

The CDR3 sequence: CASNPRPGEGGEKLFF. CDR3 DNA: TGTGCCAGCAACCCACGTCCGGGAGAGGGTGGGGAAAAACTGTTTTTT. The rearrangement links TRBV4-2 to TRBJ1-4; no clear D. The germline V gene has CDR1 LGHNA and CDR2 YNFKEQ. This CDR3 is 16 amino acids long. The V and J ends lost 7 bases and 8 bases respectively, with 23 bases between them.

This CDR3 is CASSPRETGRHEQYF. The CDR3 bases are TGTGCCAGCAGTCCCCGTGAGACAGGGAGGCACGAGCAGTACTTC. This chain connects TRBV13 to TRBJ2-7; TRBD1 might be the D (7 bases). Trimming shortened V by 6 bases and J by 5 bases, and 20 bases separated the two germline ends. Germline V CDR1 and CDR2: PRHDT, FYEKMQ (reference sequence). The CDR3 totals 15 residues.

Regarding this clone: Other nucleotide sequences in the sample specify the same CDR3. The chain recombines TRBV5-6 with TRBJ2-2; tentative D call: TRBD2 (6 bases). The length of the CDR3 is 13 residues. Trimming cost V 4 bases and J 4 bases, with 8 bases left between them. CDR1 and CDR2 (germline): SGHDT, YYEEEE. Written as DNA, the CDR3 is TGTGCCAGCAGCCCCGGGGGCACCGGGGAGCTGTTTTTT. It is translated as CASSPGGTGELFF.

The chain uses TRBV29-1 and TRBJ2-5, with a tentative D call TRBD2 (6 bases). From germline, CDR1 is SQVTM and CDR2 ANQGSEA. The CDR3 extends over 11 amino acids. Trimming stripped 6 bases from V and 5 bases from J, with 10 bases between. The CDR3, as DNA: TGCAGCGTGGGGGGTGGGGAGACCCAGTACTTC. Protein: CSVGGGETQYF.

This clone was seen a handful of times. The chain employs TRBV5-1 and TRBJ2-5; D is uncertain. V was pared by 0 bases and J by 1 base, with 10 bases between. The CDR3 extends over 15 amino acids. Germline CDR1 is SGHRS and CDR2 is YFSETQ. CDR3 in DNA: TGCGCCAGCAGCTTGGCCCGGTGGGCCCAAGAGACCCAGTACTTC. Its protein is CASSLARWAQETQYF.